These T cell receptor beta chains were read from a single sample in a study of blood T cell repertoires in COVID-19. Profiling relied on immunoSEQ multiplex PCR, and the TCRdb table lists in-frame clones only, not all of them. The data contain about 170,000 clones, roughly 85% of them singletons. Sequencing was performed on peripheral blood. The receptors derive from an elderly woman with active or convalescent COVID-19. CDR3s include the opening cysteine and the closing phenylalanine or tryptophan. Fields, in order: V gene, D gene, J gene, clone size, CDR3 protein, CDR3 DNA. The D gene is left open where the match is weak. Clone size is given for some rows only: seen once, a few or many times, or a class if the clone is expanded.

TRBV7-9	TRBD1	TRBJ2-3	-	CASRPWLTGSVSDTQYF	TGTGCCAGCAGACCTTGGCTGACAGGGTCAGTCTCAGATACGCAGTATTTT
TRBV7-6	-	TRBJ1-3	-	CASSLVPAGGNTIYF	TGTGCCAGCAGCTTAGTCCCGGCGGGCGGAAACACCATATATTTT
TRBV2	-	TRBJ2-2	-	CASSDYGELFF	TGTGCCAGCAGTGACTACGGGGAGCTGTTTTTT
TRBV5-4	-	TRBJ2-3	-	CASSPNRPGADTQYF	TGTGCCAGCAGCCCCAATAGGCCGGGGGCAGATACGCAGTATTTT
TRBV2	-	TRBJ1-5	-	CASSHREFQPQHF	TGTGCCAGCAGCCACAGGGAGTTTCAGCCCCAGCATTTT
TRBV2	TRBD2	TRBJ2-1	few	CASIKSGRAGYEQFF	TGTGCCAGCATCAAAAGCGGGAGGGCCGGGTATGAGCAGTTCTTC
TRBV6-6	-	TRBJ2-2	-	CASREGTGELFF	TGTGCCAGCAGAGAAGGGACAGGGGAGCTGTTTTTT
TRBV19	TRBD1	TRBJ2-7	few	CASSTGQGPYEQYF	TGTGCCAGTAGTACTGGACAGGGACCCTACGAGCAGTACTTC
TRBV5-1	-	TRBJ2-2	-	CASSFIPGLTNTGELFF	TGCGCCAGCAGCTTTATACCGGGACTTACGAACACCGGGGAGCTGTTTTTT
TRBV3-1/TRBV3-2	TRBD2	TRBJ2-3	-	CASQGREVTLIGSTDTQYF	TGTGCCAGCCAGGGGCGGGAGGTAACTTTGATCGGAAGCACAGATACGCAGTATTTT
TRBV2	-	TRBJ1-4	-	CASSDGARGKLFF	TGTGCCAGCAGTGATGGGGCAAGGGGAAAACTGTTTTTT
TRBV19	-	TRBJ2-3	-	CASSIRRSDTQYF	TGTGCCAGTAGTATTAGGAGATCCGATACGCAGTATTTT
TRBV19	-	TRBJ1-2	-	CASSIDRSKGYTF	TGTGCCAGTAGTATAGACAGGTCTAAAGGCTACACCTTC
TRBV6-2/TRBV6-3	-	TRBJ2-5	many	CASSTGNQETQYF	TGTGCCAGCAGTACAGGGAACCAAGAGACCCAGTACTTC
TRBV9	TRBD2	TRBJ2-7	many	CASSPRLAGDSYEQYF	TGTGCCAGCAGCCCCCGACTAGCGGGAGACTCCTACGAGCAGTACTTC
TRBV20-1	TRBD2	TRBJ2-1	-	CSASLLAGVNEQFF	TGCAGTGCTAGTCTCCTAGCGGGAGTGAATGAGCAGTTCTTC
TRBV13	-	TRBJ2-2	once	CASSLELASPHRELFF	TGTGCCAGCAGCTTAGAACTAGCTTCCCCCCACCGGGAGCTGTTTTTT
TRBV12-3/TRBV12-4	-	TRBJ1-5	once	CASSFELLVPQHF	TGTGCCAGCAGTTTCGAACTTCTTGTACCCCAGCATTTT
TRBV19	-	TRBJ1-4	-	CASTGDGEKLFF	TGTGCCAGTACAGGGGATGGTGAAAAACTGTTTTTT
TRBV28	-	TRBJ2-7	-	CASSLWGQGSGEQYF	-
TRBV4-1	-	TRBJ2-7	-	CASSQAHRAYEQYF	TGCGCCAGCAGCCAGGCCCACAGGGCCTACGAGCAGTACTTC
TRBV19	-	TRBJ1-1	-	CASIALRGRGTEAFF	TGTGCCAGTATCGCATTACGGGGCCGGGGGACTGAAGCTTTCTTT
TRBV3-1/TRBV3-2	-	TRBJ1-2	-	CASSQGTPNYGYTF	TGTGCCAGCAGCCAAGGGACACCGAACTATGGCTACACCTTC
TRBV7-8	TRBD2	TRBJ2-1	few	CASSPSGRVIEQFF	TGTGCCAGCAGCCCTAGCGGGAGAGTCATTGAGCAGTTCTTC
TRBV6-4	-	TRBJ2-1	few	CASSREPYNEQFF	TGTGCCAGCAGTCGCGAACCCTACAATGAGCAGTTCTTC
TRBV29-1	-	TRBJ1-1	-	CSGGEGIAEAFF	TGCAGCGGGGGGGAGGGAATCGCTGAAGCTTTCTTT
TRBV11-2	-	TRBJ2-2	-	CASSLGLSNTGELFF	TGTGCCAGCAGCTTGGGCCTATCGAACACCGGGGAGCTGTTTTTT
TRBV27	-	TRBJ1-2	-	CASSLVGGEGYTF	TGTGCCAGCAGTTTAGTGGGGGGAGAGGGCTACACCTTC
TRBV7-2	-	TRBJ1-1	-	CASSLQGNLSPEAFF	TGTGCCAGCAGCTTACAGGGAAATTTGTCGCCTGAAGCTTTCTTT
TRBV5-1	TRBD1	TRBJ1-2	-	CASSPGGDYGYTF	TGCGCCAGCAGTCCAGGGGGCGACTATGGCTACACCTTC
TRBV5-1	-	TRBJ2-3	-	CASSLVGELTDTQYF	TGCGCCAGCAGCTTGGTAGGGGAACTCACAGATACGCAGTATTTT
TRBV7-2	-	TRBJ2-3	-	CASSLSHYSDTQYF	TGTGCCAGCAGCCTATCACACTACTCTGATACGCAGTATTTT
TRBV6-6	-	TRBJ1-2	-	CASSGREGRNYGYTF	TGTGCCAGCAGTGGCAGGGAGGGACGTAACTATGGCTACACCTTC
TRBV15	TRBD1	TRBJ1-4	few	CATSGDRQGREKLFF	TGTGCCACCAGCGGGGACCGACAGGGTAGGGAAAAACTGTTTTTT
TRBV5-1	TRBD2	TRBJ2-2	-	CASSLDASGRAPGELFF	TGCGCCAGCAGCTTGGACGCTAGCGGGAGGGCCCCCGGGGAGCTGTTTTTT
TRBV3-1/TRBV3-2	-	TRBJ2-4	-	CASSQAPAVAKNIQYF	TGTGCCAGCAGCCAAGCCCCAGCGGTAGCCAAAAACATTCAGTACTTC
TRBV19	-	TRBJ2-7	-	CASSIGNGGRAYEQYF	TGTGCCAGTAGTATAGGTAATGGGGGCAGAGCCTACGAGCAGTACTTC
TRBV2	-	TRBJ1-4	-	CASSLGGYSTNEKLFF	TGTGCCAGCAGCCTCGGAGGGTATTCAACTAATGAAAAACTGTTTTTT
TRBV2	-	TRBJ1-2	-	CASQGGLDYGYTF	TGTGCCAGCCAGGGTGGCTTAGACTATGGCTACACCTTC
TRBV18	TRBD1	TRBJ1-2	-	CASSVGQTNYGYTF	TGTGCCAGCTCCGTGGGACAGACTAACTATGGCTACACCTTC
TRBV7-9	-	TRBJ2-2	once	CASIGAANTGELFF	TGTGCCAGCATCGGAGCCGCGAACACCGGGGAGCTGTTTTTT